This T cell receptor beta chain was captured in a study of cytotoxic CD8 clonotypes in ibrutinib-treated CLL. Study-wide results and limits: Having risen at ibrutinib response, clonality had fallen back toward baseline by progression.

CDR3 length: 15 residues. The J segment lost 8 bases and the V segment lost 7 bases, leaving 8 bases of the junction unmatched. The V gene's germline CDR1 is SGHVS and CDR2 FQNEAQ. Only one count was recorded for this clone. Its specificity is not known. The assay was immunoSEQ multiplex PCR, and TCRdb's table has in-frame clones only and misses some. The data show some 200,000 clones, with about 72% seen just once and over 10% held by the top ten. This receptor was obtained from a human donor with chronic lymphocytic leukemia. The material was PBMCs, obtained after 24 months of ibrutinib treatment. The V call is TRBV7-8, the J call TRBJ2-3, with 14 bases aligning to TRBD2. CDR3 bases: TGTGCCAGCAAACCTGGGACTAGCGGGAGAGTTACGCAGTATTTT. This translates into CASKPGTSGRVTQYF.